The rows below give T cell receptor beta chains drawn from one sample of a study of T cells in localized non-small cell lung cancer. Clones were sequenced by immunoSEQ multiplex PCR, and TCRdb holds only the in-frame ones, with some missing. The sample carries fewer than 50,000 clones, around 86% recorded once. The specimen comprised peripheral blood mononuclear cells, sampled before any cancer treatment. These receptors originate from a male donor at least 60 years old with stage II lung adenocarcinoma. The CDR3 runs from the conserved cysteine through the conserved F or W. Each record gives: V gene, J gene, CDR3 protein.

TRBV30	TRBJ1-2	CAWRTPPRGGYTF
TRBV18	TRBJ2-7	CASSSTLAGGEQYF
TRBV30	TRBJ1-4	CAPDRGNEKLFF
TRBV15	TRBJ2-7	CATSRGPAGVYEQYF
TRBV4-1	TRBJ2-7	CASSQDRTASYEQYF
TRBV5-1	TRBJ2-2	CASSWTVNTGELFF
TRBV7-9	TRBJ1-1	CASSLSVTADSNTEAFF
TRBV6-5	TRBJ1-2	CASSYIEGLAEYGYTF
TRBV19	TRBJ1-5	CASSTGQIHQPQHF
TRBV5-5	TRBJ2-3	CASTTSGGTDTQYF
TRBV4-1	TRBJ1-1	CASSAIQGRYTEAFF
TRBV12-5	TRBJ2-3	CASAFGGRTQYF
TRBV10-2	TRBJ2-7	CASRQGQHYEQYF
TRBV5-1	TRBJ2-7	CASRGSGSSYEQYF
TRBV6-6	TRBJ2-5	CASSTPLAGDETQYF
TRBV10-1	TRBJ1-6	CASLIRDRGLGSPLHF
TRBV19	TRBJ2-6	CASSIEPSGANVLTF
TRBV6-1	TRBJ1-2	CASSTDGGYGYTF
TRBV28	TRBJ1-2	CASTGSGYTF
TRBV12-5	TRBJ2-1	CASGLDPAYNEQFF
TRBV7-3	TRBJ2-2	CASSRLGSRDTGELFF
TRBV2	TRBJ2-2	CASSPRTGNTGELFF
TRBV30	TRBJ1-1	CAWAGELGTEAFF
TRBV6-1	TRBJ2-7	CASSEGQIMPYEQYF
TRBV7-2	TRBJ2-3	CASSLRGEDTQYF
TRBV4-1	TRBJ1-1	CASSHGRGVNTEAFF
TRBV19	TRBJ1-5	CASSILSRDQPQHF
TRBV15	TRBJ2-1	CATSRDLVGTGYEQFF
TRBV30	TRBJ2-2	CAWSGNPGLAGRGGELFF